The next 23 T cell receptor beta chains were all read from a single sample in a study of blood T cell repertoires in COVID-19. Produced via immunoSEQ multiplex PCR; TCRdb's table is partial and in-frame only. The data contain roughly 250,000 clones, approximately 86% of them singletons. The specimen sequenced was PBMCs or T cells enriched from blood (not recorded which). All receptors derive from a woman between 45 and 65 years old who had recovered from COVID-19.

The chain is built from TRBV6-1 and TRBJ2-7; 9 positions agree with TRBD2. This CDR3 spans 17 amino acids. Germline V lookup: CDR1 MNHNS, CDR2 SASEGT. With 3 bases clipped from V and 5 bases from J, the junction kept 14 bases outside the gene matches. The DNA of the CDR3 is TGTGCCAGCAGTGACATTCATAGCGGGAGAAAATCCCACGAGCAGTACTTC. It is translated as CASSDIHSGRKSHEQYF.

The chain carries TRBV5-1 and TRBJ2-3; D gene unclear. CDR3 length equals 14 residues. CDR1 SGHRS and CDR2 YFSETQ come from the germline V gene. V gave up 2 bases and J gave up 2 bases, with 9 bases separating them. CDR3 sequence reads: CASSLDSFTDTQYF. In DNA form, the CDR3 reads TGCGCCAGCAGCTTAGACTCTTTCACAGATACGCAGTATTTT. Combining the CDR3 with reference TRBV5-1 and TRBJ2-3 gives the whole variable domain KAGVTQTPRYLIKTRGQQVTLSCSPISGHRSVSWYQQTPGQGLQFLFEYFSETQRNKGNFPGRFSGRQFSNSRSEMNVSTLELGDSALYLCASSLDSFTDTQYFGPGTRLTVL.

The gene calls are TRBV6-2 or TRBV6-3 and TRBJ2-3; TRBD2 matches at 7 bases. The CDR3 consists of 16 residues. J gave up 1 base and V 6 bases, and 10 bases lay outside the gene matches. The germline V gene has CDR1 MNHEY and CDR2 SVGEGT. In DNA form, the CDR3 reads TGTGCCAGCAGCCCCAGGACTAGGCGGGGCACAGATACGCAGTATTTT. It is translated as CASSPRTRRGTDTQYF.

This chain links TRBV24-1 with TRBJ1-5; a possible D gene is TRBD1 (6 bases). The CDR3 length is 14 residues. Germline CDR1 is KGHDR and CDR2 is SFDVKD. V lost 4 bases and J 7 bases, leaving 13 bases between the germline ends. CDR3 region: CATSELDRHQPQHF. The CDR3, as DNA: TGTGCCACCAGTGAACTCGACAGGCACCAGCCCCAGCATTTT.

The chain links TRBV9 to TRBJ2-3, with 8 bases that match TRBD1. This CDR3 comprises 14 residues. V was pared by 2 bases and J by 7 bases, with 6 bases of the junction left unmatched. Germline CDR1 reads SGDLS; CDR2 reads YYNGEE. The CDR3 protein is CASSVMDRENTQYF. The CDR3, as DNA: TGTGCCAGCAGCGTTATGGACAGGGAAAATACGCAGTATTTT.

This clone was picked up a small number of times. The chain joins TRBV2 to TRBJ2-1; 7 bases line up with TRBD2. This CDR3 spans 17 amino acids. Unmatched junction bases numbered 13, after V lost 7 bases and J lost 1 base. The germline V gene has CDR1 SNHLY and CDR2 FYNNEI. Here the CDR3 reads CASNSAGTGGSYNEQFF. The CDR3 DNA is TGTGCCAGCAACTCTGCAGGGACGGGAGGTTCCTACAATGAGCAGTTCTTC.

The rearrangement joins TRBV19 to TRBJ2-1, with D possibly matching TRBD1 (6 bases). The CDR3 runs 14 residues. Trimming removed 4 bases at V and 7 bases at J, with 14 bases between. CDR1 and CDR2 from the germline V gene are LNHDA and SQIVND (reference sequence). The CDR3: CASSNERRGNEQFF. The CDR3 region has the DNA TGTGCCAGTAGTAACGAACGCAGGGGAAATGAGCAGTTCTTC. The variable domain in full, with the rest retrieved from reference TRBV19 and TRBJ2-1, is DGGITQSPKYLFRKEGQNVTLSCEQNLNHDAMYWYRQDPGQGLRLIYYSQIVNDFQKGDIAEGYSVSREKKESFPLTVTSAQKNPTAFYLCASSNERRGNEQFFGPGTRLTVL.

This rearrangement joins TRBV28 to TRBJ1-2, with D uncertain. The CDR3 contains 12 residues. Germline assignment: CDR1 MDHEN and CDR2 SYDVKM. Trimming removed 5 bases from V and 7 bases from J, with 11 bases in between. CDR3 nucleotide sequence: TGTGCCAGCAGTCTCCCTCCCCGTGGCTACACCTTC. It yields the protein CASSLPPRGYTF.

V gene TRBV28 combines with J gene TRBJ1-1, with a tentative D call TRBD1 (5 bases). This CDR3 is 13 amino acids long. The V end was cut by 5 bases, the J end by 1 base, with 8 bases between. CDR1 MDHEN and CDR2 SYDVKM come from the germline V gene. The CDR3: CASSLDRNTEAFF. DNA of the CDR3: TGTGCCAGCAGTCTCGACAGGAACACTGAAGCTTTCTTT.

The J gene is TRBJ1-5, the V gene TRBV7-6; a possible D gene is TRBD1 (5 bases). V shed 5 bases and J shed 3 bases, with 17 bases lying between them. CDR1 and CDR2 (germline): SGHVS, FNYEAQ. CDR3 length: 16 amino acids. The CDR3 is CASSPEAWGPNQPQHF. The CDR3 nucleotides are TGTGCCAGCAGCCCCGAGGCTTGGGGCCCCAATCAGCCCCAGCATTTT.

The chain carries TRBV29-1 and TRBJ2-2, with TRBD2 as a possible D gene (5 bases). V was clipped by 6 bases and J by 7 bases, with 9 bases between them. The germline CDR1 and CDR2 sequences are SQVTM and ANQGSEA. The CDR3 has 11 residues. CDR3 residues: CSVGSGGELFF. The CDR3 coding sequence is TGCAGCGTGGGGAGCGGCGGGGAGCTGTTTTTT.

The chain carries TRBV27 and TRBJ2-7; perhaps TRBD2 as D (6 bases). Germline V CDR1 and CDR2: MNHEY, SMNVEV (reference sequence). There are 14 residues in the CDR3. V lost 5 bases and J lost 2, with 13 bases in between. CDR3 sequence: CASSIGGEPYEQYF. The DNA of the CDR3 is TGTGCCAGCAGTATTGGCGGGGAACCCTACGAGCAGTACTTC.

The chain carries TRBV7-8 and TRBJ2-5, with D possibly TRBD1 on 6 matching bases. V shed 5 bases and J shed 2 bases, with 9 bases lying between them. CDR1 SGHVS and CDR2 FQNEAQ come from the germline V gene. This CDR3 spans 13 amino acids. CDR3 protein: CASSHGQQETQYF. CDR3 in DNA: TGTGCCAGCAGCCACGGACAGCAAGAGACCCAGTACTTC.

This clone has only a few counts. The CDR3: CASSLDDIADEQFF. The CDR3 DNA sequence: TGTGCCAGCAGCTTAGATGATATAGCCGATGAGCAGTTCTTC. The chain combines TRBV11-3 with TRBJ2-1, with D hard to call. Germline V gives CDR1 SGHNT, CDR2 YENEEA. CDR3 length equals 14 residues. V lost 0 bases and J 8 bases, leaving 11 bases between the germline ends.

The V gene is TRBV9, the J gene TRBJ2-7; D not certain. V lost 3 bases, J lost 0 bases, and 4 bases lay in between. Looked up from germline, CDR1 is SGDLS and CDR2 is YYNGEE. This CDR3 is 12 amino acids long. The CDR3 spells CASSGSSYEQYF. The CDR3 DNA is TGTGCCAGCAGCGGCAGCTCCTACGAGCAGTACTTC. Complete variable domain (other parts from reference TRBV9 and TRBJ2-7): DSGVTQTPKHLITATGQRVTLRCSPRSGDLSVYWYQQSLDQGLQFLIQYYNGEERAKGNILERFSAQQFPDLHSELNLSSLELGDSALYFCASSGSSYEQYFGPGTRLTVT.

V usage is TRBV2 and J usage is TRBJ1-1; D is ambiguous. This CDR3 is 13 amino acids long. Trimming shortened V by 2 bases and J by 6 bases, and 10 bases separated the two germline ends. In germline, CDR1 is SNHLY, CDR2 FYNNEI. The CDR3 nucleotides are TGTGCCAGCAGTGAATGGCGGGCTTCTGAAGCTTTCTTT. It encodes CASSEWRASEAFF.

The rearrangement joins TRBV18 to TRBJ1-1, with TRBD1 matching over 8 bases. Germline trimming cut 6 bases from V and 0 bases from J; bases unmatched to any gene: 0. The length of the CDR3 is 13 residues. Germline V gives CDR1 KGHSH, CDR2 LQKENI. Here the CDR3 DNA reads TGTGCCAGCTCGGGACAGGTGAACACTGAAGCTTTCTTT. Translating it yields CASSGQVNTEAFF.

V usage is TRBV29-1 and J usage is TRBJ1-1; no clear D. This CDR3 comprises 17 residues. The ends were cut back, 5 bases at V and 4 bases at J, with 26 bases in the middle. Germline V gene sequence: CDR1 SQVTM, CDR2 ANQGSEA. The CDR3: CSVTPRLGKTGSTEAFF. DNA for the CDR3: TGCAGCGTTACCCCCCGATTGGGGAAAACCGGGAGCACTGAAGCTTTCTTT.

The CDR3 nucleotides read TGTGCCAGCAGCTTAGTCGGCAGGGGGGTCATTAACACTGAAGCTTTCTTT. Protein: CASSLVGRGVINTEAFF. The chain uses TRBV7-9 and TRBJ1-1; 7 bases agree with TRBD1. CDR3 length equals 17 residues. V gave up 1 base and J gave up 2 bases; unmatched junction bases: 10. CDR1 is SEHNR, CDR2 FQNEAQ, per germline (reference sequence).

This clone was seen a single time. The chain carries TRBV4-1 and TRBJ2-7, with D perhaps TRBD2 (6 bases). The CDR3 runs 17 residues. Trimming removed 4 bases at V and 2 bases at J, with 21 bases between. The V gene's germline CDR1 is MGHRA and CDR2 YSYEKL. CDR3 in amino acids: CASSPHRTGSEPYEQYF. CDR3 nucleotide sequence: TGCGCCAGCAGCCCTCACCGAACCGGGAGTGAACCCTACGAGCAGTACTTC.

V gene TRBV4-2 combines with J gene TRBJ1-1; TRBD1 matches at 8 bases. The CDR3 sequence is 15 residues long. Unmatched junction bases numbered 8, after V lost 4 bases and J lost 4 bases. Germline V gene lookup returns CDR1 LGHNA and CDR2 YNFKEQ. The CDR3 spells CASSLQTGVGTEAFF. CDR3 in DNA: TGTGCCAGCAGCCTGCAGACAGGGGTGGGCACTGAAGCTTTCTTT.

The chain carries TRBV27 and TRBJ1-1; a possible D gene is TRBD1 (5 bases). In germline, CDR1 is MNHEY, CDR2 SMNVEV (reference sequence). V gave up 5 bases and J gave up 4 bases, with 17 bases separating them. The CDR3 sequence is 15 residues long. The CDR3 DNA sequence: TGTGCCAGCAGTCAACTGGGGGGGTTCGGCACTGAAGCTTTCTTT. Amino acids: CASSQLGGFGTEAFF.

This chain uses TRBV28 with TRBJ1-1, with 8 bases identical to TRBD1. This CDR3 is 16 amino acids long. The V gene's germline CDR1 is MDHEN and CDR2 SYDVKM. V gave up 6 bases and J gave up 4 bases; unmatched junction bases: 13. CDR3 sequence reads: CASSSSGAGGLTEAFF. The CDR3 region has the DNA TGTGCCAGCAGCTCCTCCGGGGCAGGGGGCCTCACTGAAGCTTTCTTT.